Below are 26 T cell receptor beta chains sequenced from a single sample in a study of T cells in Graves' hyperthyroidism and ophthalmopathy (dated 2019 in TCRdb). The method behind the library was multiplex PCR. For sequencing, an Illumina HiSeq 2000 was employed. Amplification of TCR beta CDR3 regions was carried out from RNA transcripts. For the first round of RT-PCR on the TCR CDR3, the HTBI primer set was used together with the Qiagen OneStep RT-PCR kit. TCRdb trimmed the raw reads at Q25, called clones with MiXCR and kept productive beta chains. Identical CDR3 proteins give one entry, which carries the most common genes and DNA. The sample table contains around 110,000 distinct CDR3 sequences; only one count was recorded for about 15% of them. The top ten constitute under 45% of the sample. The sequenced sample consisted of blood. These receptors were collected from a woman between 45 and 65 years old with Graves' hyperthyroidism.

As regards this clonotype: One junction end does not reproduce the germline sequence, and a read error may be involved. The J gene is TRBJ2-3, the V gene TRBV6-2 or TRBV6-3, with D maybe TRBD2 (5 bases). This CDR3 has 15 amino acids. Germline lookup yields CDR1 MNHEY and CDR2 SVGEGT. The CDR3 is CASSSGTTNTDTQYF. The DNA for the CDR3 is TGCGCCAGCAGTTCCGGCACGACTAACACAGATACGCAGTATTTT.

This chain connects TRBV7-8 to TRBJ2-1, with 15 bases matching TRBD2. Germline-derived CDR1 and CDR2 are SGHVS and FQNEAQ. With 4 bases clipped from V and 9 bases from J, the junction kept 4 bases outside the gene matches. The CDR3 sequence is 15 residues long. The CDR3 bases are TGTGCCAGCAGCTGGACTAGCGGGAGGGCCATTGAGCAGTTCTTC. Translation gives CASSWTSGRAIEQFF.

This clonotype showed up many times. The chain links TRBV29-1 to TRBJ1-2; D uncertain. V lost 5 bases to trimming and J lost 4 bases, with 14 bases between them. This CDR3 has 13 amino acids. The V gene's germline CDR1 is SQVTM and CDR2 ANQGSEA. CDR3 coding DNA: TGCAGCGTTTCATTCGGGGTCCGCTATGGCTACACCTTC. It is translated as CSVSFGVRYGYTF.

In its sample, this clonotype was seen many times. The gene calls are TRBV24-1 and TRBJ2-2; D might be TRBD1 or TRBD2, each matching 5 bases. Germline-derived CDR1 and CDR2 are KGHDR and SFDVKD. V lost 9 bases to trimming and J lost 4 bases, with 14 bases between them. The CDR3 sequence is 14 residues long. The CDR3 nucleotides read TGTGCCACCGGGACCCCGCTGGGCACCGGGGAGCTGTTTTTT. This codes for CATGTPLGTGELFF.

This clonotype was seen ten or more times. The chain links TRBV4-2 to TRBJ2-1, with D perhaps given as TRBD1 or TRBD2 (5 bases each). The germline V and J ends were trimmed by 0 bases and 3 bases, with 15 bases remaining between them. Per the germline V gene, CDR1 is LGHNA and CDR2 is YNFKEQ. The CDR3 loop spans 17 amino acids. CDR3 nucleotides: TGTGCCAGCAGCCAAGATAAAGGGGCTAGCATCTACAATGAGCAGTTCTTC. It yields the protein CASSQDKGASIYNEQFF.

This clonotype was detected ten times or more. V and J are TRBV20-1 and TRBJ1-1; 7 positions agree with TRBD1. Germline-derived CDR1 and CDR2 are DFQATT and SNEGSKA (reference sequence). CDR3 length equals 14 residues. J gave up 3 bases and V 3 bases, and 7 bases lay outside the gene matches. This CDR3 is CSASSGQFHTEAFF. CDR3 nucleotide sequence: TGCAGTGCTAGTTCGGGACAGTTCCACACTGAAGCTTTCTTT.

DNA of the CDR3: TGCGCCAGCAGCGGGGTGGTGGCCACCGGGGAGCTGTTTTTT. Its translation: CASSGVVATGELFF. The chain links TRBV5-1 to TRBJ2-2; no reliable D call. Germline V lookup: CDR1 SGHRS, CDR2 YFSETQ. The CDR3 is 14 residues long. The V and J ends lost 4 bases and 4 bases respectively, with 11 bases between them.

This clonotype was recorded at least ten times. The CDR3 sequence is CASSSIDDAGELFF. The CDR3 DNA reads as TGTGCCAGCAGCTCGATCGACGACGCCGGGGAGCTGTTTTTT. V is TRBV9 and J is TRBJ2-2; no definite D call. The CDR3 totals 14 residues. V lost 4 bases to trimming and J lost 6 bases, with 13 bases between them. Per germline, CDR1 SGDLS and CDR2 YYNGEE.

Many counts were recorded for this clonotype. The chain uses TRBV28 and TRBJ2-7; 9 nucleotides align to TRBD1. Germline lookup yields CDR1 MDHEN and CDR2 SYDVKM. The CDR3 has 15 residues. V shed 4 bases and J 4 bases; nucleotides not matched to a gene: 8. CDR3 bases: TGTGCCAGCAGTTCCCCGCGACAGGGGGGATACGAGCAGTACGTC. Residues: CASSSPRQGGYEQYV.

This clonotype was observed many times. The gene calls are TRBV11-2 and TRBJ2-3; D possibly corresponds to TRBD1 (6 bases). Per the germline V gene, CDR1 is SGHAT and CDR2 is FQNNGV. This CDR3 comprises 14 residues. The ends were cut back, 4 bases at V and 8 bases at J, with 16 bases in the middle. The CDR3 reads CASSSITGSATQYF. The CDR3 DNA is TGTGCCAGCAGCTCTATTACAGGGTCAGCTACGCAGTATTTT. The entire variable domain, with the rest obtained from reference TRBV11-2 and TRBJ2-3, is as follows: EAGVAQSPRYKIIEKRQSVAFWCNPISGHATLYWYQQILGQGPKLLIQFQNNGVVDDSQLPKDRFSAERLKGVDSTLKIQPAKLEDSAVYLCASSSITGSATQYFGPGTRLTVL.

This clonotype was found many times. The chain joins TRBV11-2 to TRBJ2-5; 9 bases match TRBD2. CDR3 length: 14 residues. V lost 5 bases and J lost 2; bases outside the gene matches: 3. Germline V gives CDR1 SGHAT, CDR2 FQNNGV. The DNA of the CDR3 is TGTGCCAGCAGCCTTCTAGCGGGACAAGAGACCCAGTACTTC. It codes for CASSLLAGQETQYF.

The chain uses TRBV7-3 and TRBJ2-1; 10 nucleotides agree with TRBD2. Germline CDR1 reads SGHTA; CDR2 reads FQGTGA. This CDR3 comprises 14 residues. The V gene end was trimmed by 6 bases and the J gene end by 4 bases; junction bases not matched to a gene: 3. In DNA, the CDR3 is TGTGCCAGCAGTCTAGCGGGGGCTTACAATGAGCAGTTCTTC. As protein: CASSLAGAYNEQFF.

This clonotype was observed many times. The chain couples TRBV11-2 to TRBJ2-1, with a possible D match to TRBD2 (6 bases). V lost 8 bases and J lost 6, with 11 bases in between. The CDR3 contains 12 residues. CDR1 SGHAT and CDR2 FQNNGV come from the germline V gene. The CDR3 reads CASQTRGNEQFF. The CDR3 DNA reads as TGTGCCAGCCAGACTAGGGGCAATGAGCAGTTCTTC.

This clonotype was observed many times. This sequence joins TRBV5-1 and TRBJ2-3; the D gene is possibly TRBD1 (6 bases). This CDR3 has 14 amino acids. V shed 3 bases and J shed 1 base, with 9 bases lying between them. Germline CDR1 reads SGHRS; CDR2 reads YFSETQ. The CDR3 loop reads CASSSGQRTDTQYF. CDR3 in DNA: TGCGCCAGCAGCTCTGGACAGCGCACAGATACGCAGTATTTT.

This clonotype was observed many times. The chain joins TRBV4-2 to TRBJ2-3; no definite D call. Germline V CDR1 and CDR2: LGHNA, YNFKEQ. The CDR3 sequence is 12 residues long. The germline V and J ends were trimmed by 2 bases and 2 bases, with 2 bases remaining between them. The CDR3 region is CASSQTTDTQYF. The CDR3 DNA is TGTGCCAGCAGCCAAACCACAGATACGCAGTATTTT.

This clonotype was detected many times. The chain uses TRBV11-2 and TRBJ1-1; perhaps TRBD1 as D (5 bases). CDR1 and CDR2 from the germline V gene are SGHAT and FQNNGV. The CDR3 has 18 residues. The V gene lost 0 bases and the J gene lost 0 bases, with 17 bases spanning the gap. CDR3 coding DNA: TGTGCCAGCAGCTTAGAGAGGGGTAAACCGGGACTGAACACTGAAGCTTTCTTT. The encoded protein is CASSLERGKPGLNTEAFF. Full variable domain (outside the CDR3, taken from reference TRBV11-2 and TRBJ1-1): EAGVAQSPRYKIIEKRQSVAFWCNPISGHATLYWYQQILGQGPKLLIQFQNNGVVDDSQLPKDRFSAERLKGVDSTLKIQPAKLEDSAVYLCASSLERGKPGLNTEAFFGQGTRLTVV.

This clonotype occurred many times. V gene TRBV11-2 combines with J gene TRBJ2-5; D is possibly TRBD2 (6 bases). The V end was cut by 1 base, the J end by 1 base, with 10 bases between. The germline gives CDR1 SGHAT, CDR2 FQNNGV. The CDR3 consists of 15 residues. Written as DNA, the CDR3 is TGTGCCAGCAGCTTAGGGGCGGGGACCCAAGAGACCCAGTACTTC. Its translation is CASSLGAGTQETQYF.

This clonotype was counted many times. The genes are TRBV18 and TRBJ2-7, with D unresolved. V lost 5 bases, J lost 0 bases, and 14 bases lay in between. Per the germline V gene, CDR1 is KGHSH and CDR2 is LQKENI. This CDR3 region has 15 residues. CDR3 bases: TGTGCCAGCTCAGCGGATAGCTCCAGCTCCTACGAGCAGTACTTC. It codes for CASSADSSSSYEQYF.

This chain uses TRBV20-1 with TRBJ1-1; D gene ambiguous. The CDR3 is made up of 15 amino acids. Trimming removed 0 bases from V and 1 base from J, with 12 bases in between. CDR1 and CDR2 from the germline V gene are DFQATT and SNEGSKA (reference sequence). CDR3 nucleotides: TGCAGTGCTAGAGATAAAGGAAGACAGAACACTGAAGCTTTCTTT. Encoded protein: CSARDKGRQNTEAFF.

This clonotype was detected many times. V gene TRBV11-2 combines with J gene TRBJ2-5; D is tentatively TRBD1 or TRBD2 (5 bases each). Germline V gives CDR1 SGHAT, CDR2 FQNNGV. V was pared by 5 bases and J by 5 bases, with 9 bases between. There are 12 residues in the CDR3. The DNA of the CDR3 is TGTGCCAGCAGCCTGGGGGATGAGACCCAGTACTTC. Protein sequence: CASSLGDETQYF.

This clonotype was counted only a few times. The rearrangement joins TRBV5-1 to TRBJ2-2; D gene uncertain. The CDR3 spans 16 residues. Germline lookup yields CDR1 SGHRS and CDR2 YFSETQ. Trimming took off 0 bases at V and 3 bases at J, with 12 bases between the two ends. CDR3: CASSLDPTGYTGELFF. In DNA, the CDR3 is TGCGCCAGCAGCTTGGATCCAACCGGGTACACCGGGGAGCTGTTTTTT.

The rearrangement joins TRBV27 to TRBJ2-7; TRBD2 matches 11 bases. Germline V gene sequence: CDR1 MNHEY, CDR2 SMNVEV (reference sequence). J was trimmed by 7 bases and V by 6 bases; bases with no gene match: 11. The CDR3 is made up of 15 amino acids. The CDR3 region is CASSPASGRRGEQYF. For the CDR3, the DNA is TGTGCCAGCAGCCCGGCTAGCGGGAGGAGGGGTGAGCAGTACTTC.

This clonotype was counted at least ten times. The chain recombines TRBV28 with TRBJ1-2; TRBD1 matches 9 bases. The length of the CDR3 is 11 residues. Germline V CDR1 and CDR2: MDHEN, SYDVKM. V was pared by 10 bases and J by 8 bases, with 5 bases of the junction left unmatched. CDR3 in amino acids: CATQGARGYTF. The CDR3 nucleotides are TGTGCCACACAGGGGGCGCGCGGCTACACCTTC.

The sample holds many counts of this clonotype. V gene TRBV20-1 combines with J gene TRBJ2-1, with 7 bases aligning to TRBD2. The CDR3 consists of 16 residues. J gave up 3 bases and V 1 base, and 9 bases lay outside the gene matches. CDR1 is DFQATT, CDR2 SNEGSKA, per germline (reference sequence). CDR3 coding DNA: TGCAGTGCTAGAGGGTTCACTAGCGCAGTCTACAATGAGCAGTTCTTC. This encodes CSARGFTSAVYNEQFF.

At least ten counts were recorded for this clonotype. CDR3 loop: CASSERQGKETQYF. The CDR3 DNA is TGTGCCAGCAGTGAGCGTCAGGGTAAAGAGACCCAGTACTTC. The genes are TRBV2 and TRBJ2-5; TRBD1 might be the D (5 bases). Germline values: CDR1 SNHLY, CDR2 FYNNEI. V lost 3 bases and J lost 3, with 11 bases in between. The CDR3 covers 14 residues. The variable domain in full, completed from reference TRBV2 and TRBJ2-5, reads EPEVTQTPSHQVTQMGQEVILRCVPISNHLYFYWYRQILGQKVEFLVSFYNNEISEKSEIFDDQFSVERPDGSNFTLKIRSTKLEDSAMYFCASSERQGKETQYFGPGTRLLVL.

This clonotype was seen many times. The chain uses TRBV7-8 and TRBJ2-7; D is unresolved. The V gene lost 5 bases and the J gene lost 2 bases, with 13 bases spanning the gap. The CDR3 runs 14 residues. From germline, CDR1 is SGHVS and CDR2 FQNEAQ. The CDR3 region has the DNA TGTGCCAGCAGCGTGTCCCTCACAACCTACGAGCAGTACTTC. Amino acid sequence: CASSVSLTTYEQYF.